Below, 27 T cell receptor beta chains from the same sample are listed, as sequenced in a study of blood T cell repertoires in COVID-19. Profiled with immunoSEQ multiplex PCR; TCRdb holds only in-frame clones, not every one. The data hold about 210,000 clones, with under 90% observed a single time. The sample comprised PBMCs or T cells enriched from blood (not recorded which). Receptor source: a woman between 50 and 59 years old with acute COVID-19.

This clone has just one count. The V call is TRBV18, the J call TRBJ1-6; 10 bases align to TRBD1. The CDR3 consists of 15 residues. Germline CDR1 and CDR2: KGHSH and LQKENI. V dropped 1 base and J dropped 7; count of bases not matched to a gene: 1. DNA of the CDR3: TGTGCCAGCTCACCACGACAGGGGGCAAATTCACCCCTCCACTTT. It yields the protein CASSPRQGANSPLHF.

CDR3 in amino acids: CATTGTSLDRTDTQYF. The CDR3 DNA is TGTGCCACGACCGGGACTAGCCTAGACCGCACAGATACGCAGTATTTT. The rearrangement uses TRBV19 and TRBJ2-3; 9 bases align to TRBD2. V shed 10 bases and J 1 base; nucleotides not matched to a gene: 12. The CDR3 contains 16 residues. Per the germline V gene, CDR1 is LNHDA and CDR2 is SQIVND (reference sequence).

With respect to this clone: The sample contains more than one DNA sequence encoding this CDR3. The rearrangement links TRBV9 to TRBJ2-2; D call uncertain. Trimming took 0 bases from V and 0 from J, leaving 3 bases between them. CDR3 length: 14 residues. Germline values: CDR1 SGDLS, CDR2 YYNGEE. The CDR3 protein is CASSVATNTGELFF. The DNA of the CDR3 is TGTGCCAGCAGCGTAGCCACGAACACCGGGGAGCTGTTTTTT.

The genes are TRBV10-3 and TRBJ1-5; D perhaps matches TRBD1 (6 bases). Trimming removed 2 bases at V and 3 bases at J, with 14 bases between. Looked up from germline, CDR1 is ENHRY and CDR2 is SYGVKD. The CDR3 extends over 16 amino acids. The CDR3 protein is CAISETNRETNQPQHF. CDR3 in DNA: TGTGCCATCAGTGAGACAAACAGGGAGACCAATCAGCCCCAGCATTTT.

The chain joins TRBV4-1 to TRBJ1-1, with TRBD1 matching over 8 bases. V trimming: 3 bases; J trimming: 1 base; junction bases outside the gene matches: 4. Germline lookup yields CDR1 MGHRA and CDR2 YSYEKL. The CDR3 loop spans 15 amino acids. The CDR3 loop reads CASSHSGTGNTEAFF. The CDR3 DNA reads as TGCGCCAGCAGCCACTCCGGGACAGGGAACACTGAAGCTTTCTTT.

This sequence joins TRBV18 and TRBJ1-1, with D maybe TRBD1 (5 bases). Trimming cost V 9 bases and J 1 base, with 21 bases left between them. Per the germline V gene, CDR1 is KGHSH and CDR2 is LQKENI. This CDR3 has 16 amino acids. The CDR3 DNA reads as TGTGCCAGTTCAGTTGGCGGGGAAGGGGCGAACACTGAAGCTTTCTTT. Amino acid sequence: CASSVGGEGANTEAFF.

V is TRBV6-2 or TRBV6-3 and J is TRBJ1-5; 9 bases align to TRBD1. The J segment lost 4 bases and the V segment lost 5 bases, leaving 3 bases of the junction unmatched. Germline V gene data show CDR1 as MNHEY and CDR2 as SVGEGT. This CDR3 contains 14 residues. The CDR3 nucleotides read TGTGCCAGCAGTCCGGGACAGGGTAATCAGCCCCAGCATTTT. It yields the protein CASSPGQGNQPQHF.

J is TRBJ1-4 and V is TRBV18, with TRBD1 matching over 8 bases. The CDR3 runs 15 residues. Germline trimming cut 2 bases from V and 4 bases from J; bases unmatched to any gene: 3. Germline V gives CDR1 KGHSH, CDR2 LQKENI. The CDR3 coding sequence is TGTGCCAGCTCACCAAGACAGGGGATTAATGAAAAACTGTTTTTT. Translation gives CASSPRQGINEKLFF.

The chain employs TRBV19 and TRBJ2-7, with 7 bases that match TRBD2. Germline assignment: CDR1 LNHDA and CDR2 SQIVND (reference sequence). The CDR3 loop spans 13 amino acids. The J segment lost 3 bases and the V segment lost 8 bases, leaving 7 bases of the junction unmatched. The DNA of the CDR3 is TGTGCCAGTCTCGGCGGGAGATTCTACGAGCAGTACTTC. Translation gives CASLGGRFYEQYF.

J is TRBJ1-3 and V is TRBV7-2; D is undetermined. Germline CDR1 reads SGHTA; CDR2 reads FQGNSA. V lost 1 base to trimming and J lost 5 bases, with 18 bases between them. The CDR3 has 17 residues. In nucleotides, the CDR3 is TGTGCCAGCAGCTTAGATTCGGCAGGTCTGAGAAGAAACACCATATATTTT. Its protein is CASSLDSAGLRRNTIYF.

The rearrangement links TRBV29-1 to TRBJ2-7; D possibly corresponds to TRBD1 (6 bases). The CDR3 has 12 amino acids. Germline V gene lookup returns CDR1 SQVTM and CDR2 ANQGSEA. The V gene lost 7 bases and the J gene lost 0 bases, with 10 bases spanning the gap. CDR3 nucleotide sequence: TGCAGCGCTGGGGACACCTCCTACGAGCAGTACTTC. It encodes CSAGDTSYEQYF.

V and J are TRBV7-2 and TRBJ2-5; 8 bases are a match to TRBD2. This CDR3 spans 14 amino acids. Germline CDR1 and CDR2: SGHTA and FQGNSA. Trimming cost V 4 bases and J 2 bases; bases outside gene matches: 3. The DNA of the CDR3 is TGTGCCAGCAGCTGGGGACTAGATCAAGAGACCCAGTACTTC. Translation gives CASSWGLDQETQYF.

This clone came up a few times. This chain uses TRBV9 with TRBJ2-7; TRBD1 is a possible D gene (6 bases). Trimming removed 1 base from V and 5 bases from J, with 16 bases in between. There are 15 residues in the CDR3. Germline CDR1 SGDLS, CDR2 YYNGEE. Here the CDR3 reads CASSVTPGGQHEQYF. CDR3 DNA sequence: TGTGCCAGCAGCGTAACCCCCGGTGGACAGCACGAGCAGTACTTC.

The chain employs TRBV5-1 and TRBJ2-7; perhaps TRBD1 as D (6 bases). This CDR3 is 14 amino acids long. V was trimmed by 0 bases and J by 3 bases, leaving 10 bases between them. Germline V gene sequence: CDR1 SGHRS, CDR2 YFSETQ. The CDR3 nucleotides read TGCGCCAGCAGCTTGGCTGGACAGAACTACGAGCAGTACTTC. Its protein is CASSLAGQNYEQYF.

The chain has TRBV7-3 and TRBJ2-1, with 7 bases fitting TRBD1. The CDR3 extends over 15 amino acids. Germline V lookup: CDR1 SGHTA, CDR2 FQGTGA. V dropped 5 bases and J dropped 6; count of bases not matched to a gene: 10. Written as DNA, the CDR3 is TGTGCCAGCAGCACCCACAGGGGTGGGCTCAATGAGCAGTTCTTC. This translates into CASSTHRGGLNEQFF. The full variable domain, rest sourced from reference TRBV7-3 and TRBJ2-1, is GAGVSQTPSNKVTEKGKYVELRCDPISGHTALYWYRQSLGQGPEFLIYFQGTGAADDSGLPNDRFFAVRPEGSVSTLKIQRTERGDSAVYLCASSTHRGGLNEQFFGPGTRLTVL.

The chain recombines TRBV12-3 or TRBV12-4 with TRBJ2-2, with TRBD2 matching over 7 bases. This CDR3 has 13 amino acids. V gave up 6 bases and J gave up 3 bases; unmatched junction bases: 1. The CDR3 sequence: CASRTSDTGELFF. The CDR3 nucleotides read TGTGCCAGCAGAACTAGCGACACCGGGGAGCTGTTTTTT.

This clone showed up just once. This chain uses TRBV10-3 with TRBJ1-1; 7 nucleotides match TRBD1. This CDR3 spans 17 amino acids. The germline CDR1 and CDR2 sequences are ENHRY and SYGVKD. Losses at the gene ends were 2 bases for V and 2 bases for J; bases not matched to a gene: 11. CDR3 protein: CAISEHRDSSFNTEAFF. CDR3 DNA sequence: TGTGCCATCAGTGAGCACCGGGACAGCTCTTTCAACACTGAAGCTTTCTTT.

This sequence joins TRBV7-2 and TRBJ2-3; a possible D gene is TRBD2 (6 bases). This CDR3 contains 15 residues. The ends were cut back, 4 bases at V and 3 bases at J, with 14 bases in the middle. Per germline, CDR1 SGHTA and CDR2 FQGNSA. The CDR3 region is CASSSQRRETDTQYF. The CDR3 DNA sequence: TGTGCCAGCAGCTCCCAAAGGAGGGAAACAGATACGCAGTATTTT.

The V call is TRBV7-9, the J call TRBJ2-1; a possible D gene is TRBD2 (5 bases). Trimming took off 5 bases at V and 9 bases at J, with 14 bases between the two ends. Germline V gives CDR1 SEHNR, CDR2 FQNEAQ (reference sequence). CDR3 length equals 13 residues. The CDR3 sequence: CASSRTSAGEQFF. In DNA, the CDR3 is TGTGCCAGCAGCCGGACTTCCGCCGGTGAGCAGTTCTTC.

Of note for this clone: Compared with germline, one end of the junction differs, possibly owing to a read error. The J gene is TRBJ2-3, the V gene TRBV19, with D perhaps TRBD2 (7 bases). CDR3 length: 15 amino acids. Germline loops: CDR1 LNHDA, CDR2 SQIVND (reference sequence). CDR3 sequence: CASSMAGAHGDAQYF. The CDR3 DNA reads TGTGCCAGTAGTATGGCGGGGGCTCACGGAGATGCGCAGTATTTT.

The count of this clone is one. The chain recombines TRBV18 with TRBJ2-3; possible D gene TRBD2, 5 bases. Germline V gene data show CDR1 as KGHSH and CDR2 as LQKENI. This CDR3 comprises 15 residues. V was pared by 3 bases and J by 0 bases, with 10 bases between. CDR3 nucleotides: TGTGCCAGCTCACCGCGGGTTACTAGCACAGATACGCAGTATTTT. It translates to CASSPRVTSTDTQYF.

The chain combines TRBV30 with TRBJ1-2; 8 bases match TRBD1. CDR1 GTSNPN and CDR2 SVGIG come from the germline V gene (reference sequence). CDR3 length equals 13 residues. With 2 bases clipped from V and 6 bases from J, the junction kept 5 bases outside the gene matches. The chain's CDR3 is CAWSRQGANGYTF. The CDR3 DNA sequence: TGTGCCTGGAGTAGGCAGGGGGCGAATGGCTACACCTTC.

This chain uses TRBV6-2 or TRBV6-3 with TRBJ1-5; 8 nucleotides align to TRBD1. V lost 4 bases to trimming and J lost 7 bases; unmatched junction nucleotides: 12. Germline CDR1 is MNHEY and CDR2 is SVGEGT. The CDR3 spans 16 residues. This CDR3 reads CASSSDRQGISQPQHF. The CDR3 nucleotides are TGTGCCAGCAGTTCCGACCGACAGGGGATCAGCCAGCCCCAGCATTTT.

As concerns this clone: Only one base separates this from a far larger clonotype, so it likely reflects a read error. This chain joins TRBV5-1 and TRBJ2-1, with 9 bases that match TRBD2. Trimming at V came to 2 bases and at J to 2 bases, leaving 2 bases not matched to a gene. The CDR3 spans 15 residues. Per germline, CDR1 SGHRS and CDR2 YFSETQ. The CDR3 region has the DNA TGCGCCAGCAGCTTAGCGGGAGGAACCTACAATGAGCAGTTCTTC. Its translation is CASSLAGGTYNEQFF.

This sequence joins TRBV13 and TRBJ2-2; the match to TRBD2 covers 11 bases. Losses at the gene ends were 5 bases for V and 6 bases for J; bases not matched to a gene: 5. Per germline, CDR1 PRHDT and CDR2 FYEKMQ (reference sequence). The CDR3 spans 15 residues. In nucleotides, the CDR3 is TGTGCCAGCAGCCCGGGACTAGCGGTGTCCGGGGAGCTGTTTTTT. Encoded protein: CASSPGLAVSGELFF.

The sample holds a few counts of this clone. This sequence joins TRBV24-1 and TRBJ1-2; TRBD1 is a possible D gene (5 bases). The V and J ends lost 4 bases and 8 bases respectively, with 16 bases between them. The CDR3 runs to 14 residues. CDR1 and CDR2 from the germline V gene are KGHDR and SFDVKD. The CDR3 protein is CATSEYDSPYGYTF. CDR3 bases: TGTGCCACCAGTGAATATGACAGCCCCTACGGCTACACCTTC.

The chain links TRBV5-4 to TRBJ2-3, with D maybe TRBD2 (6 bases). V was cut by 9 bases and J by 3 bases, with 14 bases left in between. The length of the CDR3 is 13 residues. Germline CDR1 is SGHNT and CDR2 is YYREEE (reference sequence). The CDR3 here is CATWDWSTDTQYF. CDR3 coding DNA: TGTGCCACCTGGGACTGGTCAACAGATACGCAGTATTTT.